These 19 T cell receptor beta chains were sequenced from one sample in a study of blood T cell repertoires in COVID-19. Produced via immunoSEQ multiplex PCR; TCRdb's table is partial and in-frame only. The sample lists 200,000 to 300,000 clones; around four fifths were seen once. Source material: peripheral blood. These receptors were taken from a man over 45 with acute or convalescent COVID-19.

The V gene is TRBV9, the J gene TRBJ1-3, with 7 bases aligning to TRBD1. V lost 3 bases, J lost 6 bases, and 9 bases stayed unmatched. The CDR3 has 15 residues. Germline V CDR1 and CDR2: SGDLS, YYNGEE. CDR3 in DNA: TGTGCCAGCAGCGGTTTAGACAGGGTGGAAAACACCATATATTTT. Translation: CASSGLDRVENTIYF.

This clone was seen only a few times. This chain joins TRBV2 and TRBJ1-6; a possible D gene is TRBD1 (6 bases). The length of the CDR3 is 14 residues. Per the germline V gene, CDR1 is SNHLY and CDR2 is FYNNEI. Deletions cut 8 bases from V and 4 bases from J, with 12 bases between. CDR3 protein: CASGQFLYNSPLHF. The CDR3 nucleotides read TGTGCCAGCGGACAGTTTCTTTATAATTCACCCCTCCACTTT.

This clone has more than one count but fewer than ten. The V call is TRBV9, the J call TRBJ1-1; D is undetermined. The germline gives CDR1 SGDLS, CDR2 YYNGEE. With 4 bases removed from V and 4 bases from J, the gap between germline ends came to 17 bases. This CDR3 is built from 15 residues. CDR3 residues: CASSKGVGVGTEAFF. The CDR3 coding sequence is TGTGCCAGCAGCAAAGGCGTGGGAGTGGGCACTGAAGCTTTCTTT. The full variable domain, with the rest looked up from reference TRBV9 and TRBJ1-1, is DSGVTQTPKHLITATGQRVTLRCSPRSGDLSVYWYQQSLDQGLQFLIQYYNGEERAKGNILERFSAQQFPDLHSELNLSSLELGDSALYFCASSKGVGVGTEAFFGQGTRLTVV.

This clone was detected only once. This chain links TRBV10-3 with TRBJ2-3, with 10 bases that match TRBD2. The germline V gene encodes CDR1 ENHRY and CDR2 SYGVKD. V gave up 0 bases and J gave up 5 bases; unmatched junction bases: 5. This CDR3 has 16 amino acids. This chain's CDR3 is CAISESPGLARDTQYF. CDR3 nucleotide sequence: TGTGCCATCAGTGAGTCCCCGGGACTAGCGAGAGATACGCAGTATTTT.

J is TRBJ1-1 and V is TRBV4-1; 12 positions match TRBD1. The CDR3 spans 17 residues. Trimming took 4 bases from V and 1 from J; bases not matched to a gene: 7. Germline loops: CDR1 MGHRA, CDR2 YSYEKL. Here the CDR3 reads CASSLTGTGGRNTEAFF. The CDR3 nucleotides are TGCGCCAGCAGCCTTACCGGGACAGGGGGCAGGAACACTGAAGCTTTCTTT.

In DNA form, the CDR3 reads TGTGCCAGCAGCTCCGGGACTTCTCCTAGCACAGATACGCAGTATTTT. Residues: CASSSGTSPSTDTQYF. This rearrangement joins TRBV11-3 to TRBJ2-3, with D possibly being TRBD2 (6 bases). V was clipped by 4 bases and J by 0 bases, with 14 bases between them. The CDR3 spans 16 residues. Germline values: CDR1 SGHNT, CDR2 YENEEA. The full variable domain, with the rest looked up from reference TRBV11-3 and TRBJ2-3, is EAGVVQSPRYKIIEKKQPVAFWCNPISGHNTLYWYLQNLGQGPELLIRYENEEAVDDSQLPKDRFSAERLKGVDSTLKIQPAELGDSAVYLCASSSGTSPSTDTQYFGPGTRLTVL.

Concerning this clone: Other DNA sequences from this sample encode an identical CDR3 as well. The chain couples TRBV19 to TRBJ1-1, with D possibly TRBD1 on 5 matching bases. With 6 bases removed from V and 0 bases from J, the gap between germline ends came to 8 bases. This CDR3 is 13 amino acids long. Per germline, CDR1 LNHDA and CDR2 SQIVND (reference sequence). Here the CDR3 DNA reads TGTGCCAGTAGCCCAGGGATGAACACTGAAGCTTTCTTT. Translating gives CASSPGMNTEAFF.

The chain carries TRBV5-8 and TRBJ1-1; D perhaps matches TRBD1 (6 bases). This CDR3 is built from 17 residues. Germline lookup yields CDR1 SGHTS and CDR2 YDEGEE. V dropped 2 bases and J dropped 0 bases, with 17 bases sitting between them. CDR3 nucleotides: TGTGCCAGCAGCTTACCGGGCCCGGGGGGCGTGAACACTGAAGCTTTCTTT. Protein sequence: CASSLPGPGGVNTEAFF.

The chain couples TRBV5-5 to TRBJ1-2, with TRBD1 matching over 11 bases. The germline V gene encodes CDR1 SGHKS and CDR2 YYEKEE (reference sequence). J lost 5 bases, V lost 1 base, and 1 base had no gene match. The CDR3 is 14 residues long. The CDR3 DNA follows: TGTGCCAGCAGCTTGAGGGACAGGGGGTATGGCTACACCTTC. Its translation is CASSLRDRGYGYTF.

The chain has TRBV11-3 and TRBJ2-3; D gene uncertain. CDR1 SGHNT and CDR2 YENEEA come from the germline V gene. Trimming removed 2 bases from V and 6 bases from J, with 12 bases in between. The CDR3 consists of 14 residues. The DNA of the CDR3 is TGTGCCAGCAGCTTAAGCAGGTTATTGGATACGCAGTATTTT. Encoded protein: CASSLSRLLDTQYF.

The rearrangement uses TRBV3-1 (or the pseudogene TRBV3-2) and TRBJ2-7; 8 nucleotides align to TRBD1. Germline CDR1 and CDR2: LGHDT and YNNKEL (reference sequence). This CDR3 comprises 15 residues. The trim removed 0 bases at V and 2 bases at J, leaving 3 bases unmatched. The CDR3 DNA is TGTGCCAGCAGCCAAGAGGGACAGGAGGCCTACGAGCAGTACTTC. This encodes CASSQEGQEAYEQYF.

The chain combines TRBV21-1 with TRBJ2-4; TRBD2, the D gene given by the table, was not confirmed from the DNA. TRBV21-1 is designated a pseudogene. This CDR3 has 14 residues. CDR3 loop: CASALGFGGNIQYF. The CDR3 DNA follows: TGTGCCAGCGCCTTGGGGTTCGGGGGAAACATTCAGTACTTC.

CDR3 DNA: TGTGCCAGTAGTATCGGAGGGTTTGTCTACAATGAGCAGTTCTTC. Translated, it gives CASSIGGFVYNEQFF. The rearrangement uses TRBV19 and TRBJ2-1; tentative D call: TRBD2 (6 bases). The V and J ends lost 3 bases and 3 bases respectively, with 12 bases between them. CDR3 length: 15 residues. Per the germline V gene, CDR1 is LNHDA and CDR2 is SQIVND (reference sequence).

The chain combines TRBV7-9 with TRBJ1-3, with a tentative D call TRBD1 (6 bases). CDR3 length equals 17 residues. Trimming left V 1 base short and J 3 bases short, with 16 bases between. Per the germline V gene, CDR1 is SEHNR and CDR2 is FQNEAQ (reference sequence). The CDR3 is CASSLVYKGDLGNTIYF. In nucleotides, the CDR3 is TGTGCCAGCAGCTTAGTATATAAGGGGGACCTTGGAAACACCATATATTTT.

The rearrangement links TRBV6-5 to TRBJ2-2; tentatively, D is TRBD1 (5 bases). Trimming removed 7 bases from V and 0 bases from J, with 6 bases in between. CDR3 size: 13 residues. Germline assignment: CDR1 MNHEY and CDR2 SVGAGI. CDR3 DNA: TGTGCCAGCACAGGGCCGAACACCGGGGAGCTGTTTTTT. Protein: CASTGPNTGELFF.

This clone appeared a few times. The gene calls are TRBV25-1 and TRBJ1-2, with D perhaps matching TRBD1 (6 bases). In germline, CDR1 is MGHDK, CDR2 SYGVNS. Deletions cut 2 bases from V and 4 bases from J, with 14 bases between. The CDR3 has 15 amino acids. The CDR3: CASSETRTGRYGYTF. The CDR3 DNA reads as TGTGCCAGCAGTGAAACCCGAACAGGGCGCTATGGCTACACCTTC.

This clone has a handful of counts. The rearrangement uses TRBV5-1 and TRBJ1-1, with TRBD1 matching over 8 bases. Per the germline V gene, CDR1 is SGHRS and CDR2 is YFSETQ. This CDR3 is built from 13 residues. Losses at the gene ends were 0 bases for V and 6 bases for J; bases not matched to a gene: 1. CDR3 sequence (DNA): TGCGCCAGCAGCTTGGAACAGGGGGCTGAAGCTTTCTTT. Amino acids: CASSLEQGAEAFF. The complete variable domain, with remaining parts taken from reference TRBV5-1 and TRBJ1-1, reads KAGVTQTPRYLIKTRGQQVTLSCSPISGHRSVSWYQQTPGQGLQFLFEYFSETQRNKGNFPGRFSGRQFSNSRSEMNVSTLELGDSALYLCASSLEQGAEAFFGQGTRLTVV.

In this sample, this clone turned up once. J is TRBJ2-7 and V is TRBV27, with 7 bases matching TRBD1. CDR1 MNHEY and CDR2 SMNVEV come from the germline V gene (reference sequence). V lost 7 bases, J lost 1 base, and 10 bases stayed unmatched. The CDR3 contains 15 residues. The CDR3 loop is CASTSLGTDSYEQYF. CDR3 sequence (DNA): TGTGCCAGCACTTCTCTCGGGACAGATTCCTACGAGCAGTACTTC.

The chain joins TRBV6-5 to TRBJ2-1, with 8 bases matching TRBD2. Looked up from germline, CDR1 is MNHEY and CDR2 is SVGAGI. CDR3 length equals 14 residues. Trimming cost V 6 bases and J 6 bases; bases outside gene matches: 7. Here the CDR3 DNA reads TGTGCCAGCAGACCCAGCGGGAGTGTCAATGAGCAGTTCTTC. This encodes CASRPSGSVNEQFF.